This T cell receptor (beta chain) was found in a study of T cells after yellow fever vaccination. It was through 5'RACE template switching that TCR cDNA was made, with a universal primer site and UMIs added. One entry per CDR3 protein results from TCRdb running MiXCR on the 5' RACE reads. The table lists over 300,000 distinct CDR3 sequences, around 6.8% of them singletons. The CDR3 runs 15 residues. CDR1 and CDR2 from the germline V gene are KGHSH and LQKENI. V dropped 4 bases and J dropped 0 bases, with 11 bases sitting between them. Overall study findings and caveats: Secondary responses were weaker yet peaked faster, day 5 versus 15. FACS-sorted repertoires could contain abundant clonotypes contaminating from the bulk population. The study re-detected most primary-vaccination clones after the booster (96% CD4, roughly 85% CD8).

About this clonotype: Its specificity is unknown.

The clonotype was recovered from a man younger than 35 who received the YFV17D yellow fever vaccine. This specimen was PBMCs, taken 35 to 50 days after the first yellow fever vaccination. V gene TRBV18 combines with J gene TRBJ2-3; D unclear. The CDR3 loop is CASSQTAPSTDTQYF. CDR3 bases: TGTGCCAGCTCACAAACGGCGCCGAGCACAGATACGCAGTATTTT. Filled out from reference TRBV18 and TRBJ2-3, the complete variable domain reads NAGVMQNPRHLVRRRGQEARLRCSPMKGHSHVYWYRQLPEEGLKFMVYLQKENIIDESGMPKERFSAEFPKEGPSILRIQQVVRGDSAAYFCASSQTAPSTDTQYFGPGTRLTVL.